This TCR beta chain stems from a study of T-cell memory formation after mild COVID-19. Overall study findings and caveats: Clones that got smaller from day 15 to 85 had even CD4/CD8, while clones growing later tipped toward CD4+.

This clonotype came up a few times. The antigen is undetermined. TCRdb processed the 5' RACE reads anew with MiXCR; each CDR3 protein has one entry. The profile shows 140,000 or so distinct CDR3 sequences, approximately 6% of them singletons. Germline CDR1 and CDR2: KGHDR and SFDVKD. This CDR3 is built from 15 residues. Unmatched junction bases numbered 4, after V lost 4 bases and J lost 1 base. The gene calls are TRBV24-1 and TRBJ1-2; TRBD1 matches at 8 bases. Input material: PBMCs or a T cell subset sorted from them (not recorded which). The TCR originated in an adult woman who had mild COVID-19 (a few samples of this study predate the infection). Cell type and time point are not known. CDR3 region: CATSDTGQVNYGYTF. CDR3 nucleotides: TGTGCCACCAGTGACACGGGACAGGTTAACTATGGCTACACCTTC.